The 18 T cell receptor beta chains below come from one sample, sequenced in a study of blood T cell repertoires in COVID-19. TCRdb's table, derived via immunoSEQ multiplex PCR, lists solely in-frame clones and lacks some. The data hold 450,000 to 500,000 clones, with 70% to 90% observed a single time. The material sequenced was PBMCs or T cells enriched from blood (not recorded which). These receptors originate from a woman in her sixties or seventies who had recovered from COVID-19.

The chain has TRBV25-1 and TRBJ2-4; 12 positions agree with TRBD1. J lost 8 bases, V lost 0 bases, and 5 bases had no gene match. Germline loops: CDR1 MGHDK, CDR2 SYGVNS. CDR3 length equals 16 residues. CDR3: CASSEYRDRGLDIQYF. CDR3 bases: TGTGCCAGCAGTGAATACAGGGACAGGGGGCTGGACATTCAGTACTTC. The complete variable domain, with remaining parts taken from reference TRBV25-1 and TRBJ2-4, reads EADIYQTPRYLVIGTGKKITLECSQTMGHDKMYWYQQDPGMELHLIHYSYGVNSTEKGDLSSESTVSRIRTEHFPLTLESARPSHTSQYLCASSEYRDRGLDIQYFGAGTRLSVL.

Here the CDR3 reads CAISEAGSYNSPLHF. The CDR3 DNA is TGTGCCATCAGTGAGGCAGGTTCCTATAATTCACCCCTCCACTTT. This chain links TRBV10-3 with TRBJ1-6; no firm D call. Trimming stripped 2 bases from V and 1 base from J, with 6 bases between. Germline V CDR1 and CDR2: ENHRY, SYGVKD. CDR3 size: 15 residues.

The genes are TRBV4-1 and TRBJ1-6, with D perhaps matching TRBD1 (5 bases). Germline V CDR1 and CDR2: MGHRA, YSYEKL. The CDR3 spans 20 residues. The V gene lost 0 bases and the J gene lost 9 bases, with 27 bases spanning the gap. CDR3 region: CASSQDTRGTFSAPPSPLHF. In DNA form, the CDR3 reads TGCGCCAGCAGCCAAGATACCCGGGGGACCTTTTCAGCCCCTCCTTCACCCCTCCACTTT.

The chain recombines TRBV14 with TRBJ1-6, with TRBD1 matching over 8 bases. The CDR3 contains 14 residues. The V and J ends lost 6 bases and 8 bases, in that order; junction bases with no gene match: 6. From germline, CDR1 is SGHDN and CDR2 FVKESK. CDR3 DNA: TGTGCCAGCAGTCGACAGGGGTTTGATTCACCCCTCCACTTT. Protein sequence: CASSRQGFDSPLHF.

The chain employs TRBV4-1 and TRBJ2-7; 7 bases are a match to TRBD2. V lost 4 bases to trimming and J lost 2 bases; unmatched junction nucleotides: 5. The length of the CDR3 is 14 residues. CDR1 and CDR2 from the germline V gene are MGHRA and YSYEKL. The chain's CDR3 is CASSLEAGAYEQYV. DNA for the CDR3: TGCGCCAGCAGCCTGGAGGCGGGGGCCTACGAGCAGTACGTC.

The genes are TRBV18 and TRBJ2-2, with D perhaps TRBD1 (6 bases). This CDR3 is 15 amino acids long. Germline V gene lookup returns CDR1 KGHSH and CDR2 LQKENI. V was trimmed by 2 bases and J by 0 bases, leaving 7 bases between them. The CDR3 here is CASSPDRSNTGELFF. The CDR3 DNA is TGTGCCAGCTCACCAGACAGGTCGAACACCGGGGAGCTGTTTTTT.

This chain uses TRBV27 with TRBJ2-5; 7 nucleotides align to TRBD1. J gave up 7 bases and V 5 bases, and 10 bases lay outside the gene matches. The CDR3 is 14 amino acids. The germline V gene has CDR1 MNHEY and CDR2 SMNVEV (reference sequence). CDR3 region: CASSPLTGVGTQYF. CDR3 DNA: TGTGCCAGCAGTCCCTTAACAGGGGTCGGGACCCAGTACTTC.

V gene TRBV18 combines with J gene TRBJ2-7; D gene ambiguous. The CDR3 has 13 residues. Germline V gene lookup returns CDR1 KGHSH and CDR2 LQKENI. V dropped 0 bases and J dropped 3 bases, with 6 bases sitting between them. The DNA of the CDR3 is TGTGCCAGCTCACCACCTCCTAACTACGAGCAGTACTTC. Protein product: CASSPPPNYEQYF.

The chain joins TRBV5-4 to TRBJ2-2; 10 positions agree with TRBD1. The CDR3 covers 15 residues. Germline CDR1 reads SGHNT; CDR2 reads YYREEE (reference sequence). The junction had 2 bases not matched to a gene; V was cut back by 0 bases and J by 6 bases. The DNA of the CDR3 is TGTGCCAGCAGCTTGGGAGGGACAGGGGCCGGGGAGCTGTTTTTT. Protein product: CASSLGGTGAGELFF. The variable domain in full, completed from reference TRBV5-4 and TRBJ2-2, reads ETGVTQSPTHLIKTRGQQVTLRCSSQSGHNTVSWYQQALGQGPQFIFQYYREEENGRGNFPPRFSGLQFPNYSSELNVNALELDDSALYLCASSLGGTGAGELFFGEGSRLTVL.

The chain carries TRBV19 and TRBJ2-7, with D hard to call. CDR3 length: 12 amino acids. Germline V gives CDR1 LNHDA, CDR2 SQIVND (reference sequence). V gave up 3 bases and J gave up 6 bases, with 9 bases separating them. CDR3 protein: CASSIQEGEQYF. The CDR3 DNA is TGTGCCAGTAGTATCCAGGAAGGCGAGCAGTACTTC.

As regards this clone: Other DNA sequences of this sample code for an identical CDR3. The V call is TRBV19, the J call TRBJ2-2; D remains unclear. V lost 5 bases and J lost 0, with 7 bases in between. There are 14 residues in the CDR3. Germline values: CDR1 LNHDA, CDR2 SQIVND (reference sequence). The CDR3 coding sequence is TGTGCCAGTAGTTCCCAGGCGAACACCGGGGAGCTGTTTTTT. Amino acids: CASSSQANTGELFF.

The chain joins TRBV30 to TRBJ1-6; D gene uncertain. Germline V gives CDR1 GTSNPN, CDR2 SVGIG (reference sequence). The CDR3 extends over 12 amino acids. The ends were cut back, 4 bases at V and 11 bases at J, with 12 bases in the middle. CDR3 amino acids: CAWTEAGPPLHF. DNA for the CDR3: TGTGCCTGGACCGAGGCTGGCCCACCCCTCCACTTT.

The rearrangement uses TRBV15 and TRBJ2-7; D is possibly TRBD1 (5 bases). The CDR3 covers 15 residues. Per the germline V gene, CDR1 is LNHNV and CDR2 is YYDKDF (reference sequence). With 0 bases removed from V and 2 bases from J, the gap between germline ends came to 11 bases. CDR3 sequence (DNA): TGTGCCACCAGCAGAGACGGTAGGGGTACCTACGAGCAGTACTTC. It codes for CATSRDGRGTYEQYF.

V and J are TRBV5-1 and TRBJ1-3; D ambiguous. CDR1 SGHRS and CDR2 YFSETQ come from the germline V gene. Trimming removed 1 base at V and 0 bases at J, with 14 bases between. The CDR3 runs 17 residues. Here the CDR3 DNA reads TGCGCCAGCAGCTTGAAACCACCGCCCGGCTCTGGAAACACCATATATTTT. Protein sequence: CASSLKPPPGSGNTIYF.

The CDR3 DNA reads TGTGCCAGTAGTTTCCAGGGGGACTATGGCTACACCTTC. Its protein is CASSFQGDYGYTF. The gene calls are TRBV19 and TRBJ1-2, with 7 positions matching TRBD1. With 5 bases clipped from V and 3 bases from J, the junction kept 3 bases outside the gene matches. Germline-derived CDR1 and CDR2 are LNHDA and SQIVND (reference sequence). The length of the CDR3 is 13 residues.

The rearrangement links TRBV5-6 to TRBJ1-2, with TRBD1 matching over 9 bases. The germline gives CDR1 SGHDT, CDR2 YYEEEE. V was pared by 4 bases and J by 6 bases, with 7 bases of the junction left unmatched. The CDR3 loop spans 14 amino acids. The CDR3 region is CASSPGTGYHGYTF. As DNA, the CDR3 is TGTGCCAGCAGCCCCGGGACAGGGTACCATGGCTACACCTTC.

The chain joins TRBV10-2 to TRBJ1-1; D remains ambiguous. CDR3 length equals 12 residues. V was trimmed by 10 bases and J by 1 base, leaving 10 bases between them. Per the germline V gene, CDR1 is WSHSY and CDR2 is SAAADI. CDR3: CATQDWNTEAFF. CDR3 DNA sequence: TGCGCCACCCAAGACTGGAACACTGAAGCTTTCTTT.

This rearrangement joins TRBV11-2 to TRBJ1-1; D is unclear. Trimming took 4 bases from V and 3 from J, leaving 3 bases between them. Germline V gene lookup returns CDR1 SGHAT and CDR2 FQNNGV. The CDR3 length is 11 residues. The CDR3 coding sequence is TGTGCCAGCAGCTCGTACACTGAAGCTTTCTTT. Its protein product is CASSSYTEAFF.